Listed here are 12 T cell receptor beta chains from one sample, sequenced in a study of blood T cell repertoires in COVID-19. The data were produced by immunoSEQ multiplex PCR, yet TCRdb's version contains in-frame clones alone and is incomplete. The table lists roughly 30,000 clones, 70% to 85% of them singletons, with approximately 12% in the top ten. Sequenced sample: peripheral blood. The receptors stem from a human donor in a cohort sampled during active COVID-19.

This clone appeared a few times. The chain couples TRBV15 to TRBJ2-5, with D unresolved. CDR1 is LNHNV and CDR2 is YYDKDF in the germline V gene (reference sequence). This CDR3 has 12 amino acids. With 1 base removed from V and 5 bases from J, the gap between germline ends came to 5 bases. This CDR3 is CATSRGAETQYF. CDR3 coding DNA: TGTGCCACCAGCAGAGGTGCGGAGACCCAGTACTTC.

The V call is TRBV27, the J call TRBJ2-3, with a tentative D call TRBD2 (5 bases). V lost 3 bases to trimming and J lost 0 bases, with 16 bases between them. In germline, CDR1 is MNHEY, CDR2 SMNVEV (reference sequence). This CDR3 region has 17 residues. The CDR3 DNA follows: TGTGCCAGCAGTTTTGGGCCGGACTCCACTAGCACAGATACGCAGTATTTT. Protein product: CASSFGPDSTSTDTQYF.

This rearrangement joins TRBV7-8 to TRBJ1-5; tentatively, D is TRBD1 (5 bases). V was shortened by 5 bases and J by 0 bases, with 11 bases between the two germline ends. In germline, CDR1 is SGHVS, CDR2 FQNEAQ. The CDR3 contains 15 residues. CDR3 coding DNA: TGTGCCAGCAGCATAGGACATCTTAGCAATCAGCCCCAGCATTTT. It is translated as CASSIGHLSNQPQHF.

V and J are TRBV7-8 and TRBJ1-6; D call uncertain. The germline CDR1 and CDR2 sequences are SGHVS and FQNEAQ. The CDR3 has 15 amino acids. V lost 5 bases, J lost 6 bases, and 14 bases lay in between. CDR3 protein: CASSSDGRVNSPLHF. CDR3 nucleotides: TGTGCCAGCAGCAGCGACGGCCGGGTTAATTCACCCCTCCACTTT. Full variable domain (rest looked up from reference TRBV7-8 and TRBJ1-6): GAGVSQSPRYKVAKRGQDVALRCDPISGHVSLFWYQQALGQGPEFLTYFQNEAQLDKSGLPSDRFFAERPEGSVSTLKIQRTQQEDSAVYLCASSSDGRVNSPLHFGNGTRLTVT.

The chain recombines TRBV18 with TRBJ2-6; 8 bases are shared with TRBD1. CDR1 is KGHSH, CDR2 LQKENI, per germline. The CDR3 contains 17 residues. V was clipped by 2 bases and J by 3 bases; unmatched bases: 6. The CDR3 DNA reads as TGTGCCAGCTCACCAGAGACAGGGGTAAATGGGGCCAACGTCCTGACTTTC. This codes for CASSPETGVNGANVLTF.

This chain joins TRBV29-1 and TRBJ1-3; 7 positions agree with TRBD1. Trimming at V came to 6 bases and at J to 0 bases, leaving 5 bases not matched to a gene. Germline CDR1 reads SQVTM; CDR2 reads ANQGSEA. The CDR3 runs to 14 residues. DNA for the CDR3: TGCAGCGTGGTGACAGGGAGCTCTGGAAACACCATATATTTT. It specifies CSVVTGSSGNTIYF.

CDR3 sequence (DNA): TGCGCCAGCAGCCAAGATAGGCAAGCAGGGGGCGACACCGGGGAGCTGTTTTTT. Amino acids: CASSQDRQAGGDTGELFF. The V gene is TRBV4-1, the J gene TRBJ2-2, with 8 positions matching TRBD1. Germline-derived CDR1 and CDR2 are MGHRA and YSYEKL. The J segment lost 3 bases and the V segment lost 0 bases, leaving 9 bases of the junction unmatched. This CDR3 is built from 18 residues.

V gene TRBV27 combines with J gene TRBJ2-7, with 8 bases matching TRBD1. J was trimmed by 3 bases and V by 5 bases; bases with no gene match: 3. CDR1 is MNHEY, CDR2 SMNVEV, per germline (reference sequence). CDR3 length equals 13 residues. CDR3 in amino acids: CASSGTGDYEQYF. CDR3 in DNA: TGTGCCAGCAGTGGGACAGGAGACTACGAGCAGTACTTC.

V and J are TRBV6-5 and TRBJ2-7; 7 bases are shared with TRBD1. The germline gives CDR1 MNHEY, CDR2 SVGAGI. This CDR3 spans 14 amino acids. J was trimmed by 1 base and V by 5 bases; bases with no gene match: 5. The CDR3 loop is CASSSATGSYEQYF. The CDR3 DNA is TGTGCCAGCAGTAGTGCGACAGGGTCCTACGAGCAGTACTTC.

V usage is TRBV19 and J usage is TRBJ2-3; D gene ambiguous. V was trimmed by 1 base and J by 5 bases, leaving 4 bases between them. Germline CDR1 and CDR2: LNHDA and SQIVND (reference sequence). CDR3 size: 12 residues. The chain's CDR3 is CASSIGGDTQYF. The CDR3 coding sequence is TGTGCCAGTAGTATAGGCGGAGATACGCAGTATTTT.

The chain combines TRBV6-6 with TRBJ1-1; D gene uncertain. CDR3 size: 12 residues. V lost 0 bases, J lost 3 bases, and 2 bases lay in between. CDR1 MNHNY and CDR2 SVGAGI come from the germline V gene (reference sequence). CDR3 DNA: TGTGCCAGCAGTTACTCCGACACTGAAGCTTTCTTT. Translation: CASSYSDTEAFF.

The chain is built from TRBV13 and TRBJ1-1; no firm D call. The CDR3 length is 13 residues. Germline V gene lookup returns CDR1 PRHDT and CDR2 FYEKMQ (reference sequence). The germline V and J ends were trimmed by 2 bases and 7 bases, with 11 bases remaining between them. The CDR3, as DNA: TGTGCCAGCAGCTTACCCAGAGGGCTTGAAGCTTTCTTT. It codes for CASSLPRGLEAFF.